The sequence of this T cell receptor (beta chain) was determined in a study of shared clonotypes between healthy human individuals. Study-level findings and limits: Clonotype sharing among donors was expected to depend on sequencing depth. Clonotypes not shared had lower generation probabilities than those common to all four donors. Some naive CD4 clonotypes, roughly 4.8%, turned up in common across several donors.

Trimming pared 3 bases from V and 5 bases from J, leaving 17 bases between. Per germline, CDR1 MNHEY and CDR2 SMNVEV (reference sequence). The CDR3 loop spans 15 amino acids. Only CD45RO-negative cells positively selected for CCR7 counted as naive CD8 cells, so terminally differentiated effector memory CD45RA+ cells were excluded. Donation came from healthy HIV-negative adults that had no recent acute infections or vaccinations. Regarding this clone: Its antigen remains unidentified.

Assay used: immunoSEQ multiplex PCR; TCRdb lists only in-frame clones, some missing. Here the sample spans some 800,000 clones, nearly 95% being singletons. Material: naive CD8+ T cells sorted from blood. This rearrangement joins TRBV27 to TRBJ2-7; D is undetermined. The TCR comes from a man aged 30 to 45 in good health. For the CDR3, the DNA is TGTGCCAGCAGTTTTTCGGCCCGGTCGGTGGACGAGCAGTACTTC. Translating gives CASSFSARSVDEQYF.